The entry below describes one T cell receptor beta chain. What it binds is not known. This sample is drawn from a study of T cell responses to AZD1222 COVID-19 vaccine. Study details: The analysis combined second doses at about 4 or about 12 weeks. Notes on the study in general: Targeting of unmutated variant regions was reportedly seen in nearly half of spike-specific TCRs. Spike-wide vaccine-associated CD4 TCRs dominated at 160-218 and 743-854. Vaccination with two AZD1222 doses was followed by a rise in Spike-specific TCR breadth and depth.

Germline loops: CDR1 MGHRA, CDR2 YSYEKL. This CDR3 comprises 12 residues. Trimming took off 1 base at V and 7 bases at J, with 8 bases between the two ends. The repertoire was sequenced with immunoSEQ multiplex PCR; TCRdb's copy has only in-frame clones and lacks some. The sample includes 170,000 or so clones, 87% of them seen just once. The sequence came from an adult in good health. The specimen comprised peripheral blood, sampled on day 0 of AZD1222 vaccination. V usage is TRBV4-1 and J usage is TRBJ2-7; no clear D gene. The CDR3 sequence: CASSQGPGEQYF. The CDR3 DNA is TGCGCCAGCAGCCAAGGACCGGGTGAGCAGTACTTC.